One sample yielded the 18 T cell receptor beta chains listed below, sequenced in a study of T cells in Graves' hyperthyroidism and ophthalmopathy. Regions amplified from RNA transcripts were the TCR beta CDR3 regions. Using the HTBI primer set, a first-round RT-PCR was run on the TCR CDR3. MiXCR, applied by TCRdb to the multiplex PCR reads, yields one record per CDR3 protein. The data contain roughly 500,000 distinct CDR3 sequences, roughly a quarter of them seen just once; the ten biggest clones take up 11%. The specimen was blood. Source of these receptors: a woman in her 30s with Graves' ophthalmopathy.

This clonotype has only a few counts. The chain recombines TRBV11-2 with TRBJ2-7; perhaps TRBD1 as D (5 bases). The CDR3 loop spans 16 amino acids. In germline, CDR1 is SGHAT, CDR2 FQNNGV. V was clipped by 4 bases and J by 4 bases, with 20 bases between them. CDR3 in amino acids: CASSSPGNPATYEQYF. CDR3 in DNA: TGTGCCAGCAGCTCCCCAGGGAATCCGGCGACTTACGAGCAGTACTTC.

A few counts support this clonotype. This rearrangement joins TRBV7-6 to TRBJ2-7, with D possibly being TRBD2 (5 bases). Germline V gene data show CDR1 as SGHVS and CDR2 as FNYEAQ. V was clipped by 3 bases and J by 6 bases, with 12 bases between them. CDR3 length: 13 amino acids. CDR3 in amino acids: CASSLSGDGEQYF. The CDR3 DNA reads as TGTGCCAGCAGCTTGTCCGGGGATGGCGAGCAGTACTTC.

This clonotype appeared many times. The CDR3 region has the DNA TGTGCCAGCAGCTTGAAGGTGGTGCAAGAGACCCAGTACTTC. It yields the protein CASSLKVVQETQYF. The chain joins TRBV5-6 to TRBJ2-5; D is ambiguous. V was pared by 1 base and J by 2 bases, with 9 bases between. Germline CDR1 and CDR2: SGHDT and YYEEEE. This CDR3 spans 14 amino acids.

This clonotype was found a few times. The final CDR3 position lacks the conserved phenylalanine or tryptophan, pointing to a likely read error. The genes are TRBV19 and TRBJ2-7; TRBD1 aligns across 7 bases. CDR3 length: 13 residues. Trimming removed 6 bases from V and 0 bases from J; junction bases left unmatched: 2. Per the germline V gene, CDR1 is LNHDA and CDR2 is SQIVND (reference sequence). The CDR3 DNA reads as TGTGCCAGTAGAAACAGGGGCTCCTACGAGCAGTACTTA. It translates to CASRNRGSYEQYL.

This clonotype was counted many times. This chain connects TRBV19 to TRBJ2-7; possibly TRBD1 for D (6 bases). The V gene's germline CDR1 is LNHDA and CDR2 SQIVND (reference sequence). The germline V and J ends were trimmed by 5 bases and 5 bases, with 13 bases remaining between them. The CDR3 runs 13 residues. CDR3 in DNA: TGTGCCAGTAGTCCGGGGACAATCCACGAGCAGTACTTC. This gives the protein CASSPGTIHEQYF.

This clonotype was detected ten times or more. This chain uses TRBV29-1 with TRBJ1-1; no clear D. This CDR3 is built from 13 residues. The germline V and J ends were trimmed by 2 bases and 3 bases, with 10 bases remaining between them. CDR1 is SQVTM, CDR2 ANQGSEA, per germline. As DNA, the CDR3 is TGCAGCGTTGAACTCCCAGGAGACACTGAAGCTTTCTTT. Protein product: CSVELPGDTEAFF.

This clonotype was detected only a few times. This sequence joins TRBV13 and TRBJ2-7; 10 bases fit TRBD2. J was trimmed by 5 bases and V by 5 bases; bases with no gene match: 9. Germline CDR1 PRHDT, CDR2 FYEKMQ (reference sequence). This CDR3 has 15 amino acids. The CDR3 spells CASSPPRSGRDEQYF. CDR3 nucleotide sequence: TGTGCCAGCAGCCCACCCCGGAGCGGGAGGGACGAGCAGTACTTC.

This clonotype was seen more than once but under ten times. The chain couples TRBV2 to TRBJ1-2; tentative D call: TRBD1 (6 bases). Germline-derived CDR1 and CDR2 are SNHLY and FYNNEI. With 6 bases removed from V and 3 bases from J, the gap between germline ends came to 17 bases. The CDR3 loop spans 15 amino acids. CDR3 DNA sequence: TGTGCCAGCAGCCCAAGCCCAGGGGCGGACTATGGCTACACCTTC. This translates into CASSPSPGADYGYTF.

V is TRBV5-1 and J is TRBJ1-1; D is uncertain. Looked up from germline, CDR1 is SGHRS and CDR2 is YFSETQ. V was cut by 7 bases and J by 4 bases, with 20 bases left in between. The CDR3 extends over 15 amino acids. CDR3 sequence: CASGSQIIGSTEAFF. CDR3 coding DNA: TGCGCCAGCGGCTCCCAAATTATAGGGAGCACTGAAGCTTTCTTT.

The CDR3 region has the DNA TGCAGCGCGGAACAGGGGGCGTCCTATGGCTACACCTTC. As protein: CSAEQGASYGYTF. The chain uses TRBV29-1 and TRBJ1-2, with 9 nucleotides matching TRBD1. Germline V gene sequence: CDR1 SQVTM, CDR2 ANQGSEA. V dropped 7 bases and J dropped 4; count of bases not matched to a gene: 7. The CDR3 runs 13 residues.

This clonotype was recorded a few times. This rearrangement joins TRBV4-1 to TRBJ2-2; D gene unclear. Between the trimmed V and J ends, which lost 0 bases and 1 base, there was a span of 9 bases. The CDR3 runs to 16 residues. Germline CDR1 and CDR2: MGHRA and YSYEKL. Written as DNA, the CDR3 is TGCGCCAGCAGCCAAGACGCTGGTGGGAACACCGGGGAGCTGTTTTTT. It yields the protein CASSQDAGGNTGELFF.

V gene TRBV5-1 combines with J gene TRBJ1-3, with 8 bases that match TRBD1. In germline, CDR1 is SGHRS, CDR2 YFSETQ. V dropped 1 base and J dropped 5; count of bases not matched to a gene: 11. The CDR3 is 17 amino acids. The chain's CDR3 is CASSLLGTGPERNTIYF. CDR3 coding DNA: TGCGCCAGCAGCTTGCTCGGGACAGGACCCGAGAGAAACACCATATATTTT.

The rearrangement links TRBV20-1 to TRBJ1-2; D is perhaps TRBD1 (5 bases). The V gene's germline CDR1 is DFQATT and CDR2 SNEGSKA (reference sequence). The CDR3 has 13 amino acids. CDR3 sequence: CSADSLANYGYTF. In DNA, the CDR3 is TGCAGCGCCGACAGCCTAGCTAACTATGGCTACACCTTC.

Many counts were recorded for this clonotype. This CDR3 is CASTPVGLPPDGYTF. For the CDR3, the DNA is TGTGCCAGTACCCCCGTCGGGCTACCACCTGATGGCTACACCTTC. The chain recombines TRBV19 with TRBJ1-2, with D uncertain. V was shortened by 7 bases and J by 6 bases, with 21 bases between the two germline ends. This CDR3 is 15 amino acids long. Germline CDR1 and CDR2: LNHDA and SQIVND (reference sequence).

This clonotype was seen a few times. The rearrangement joins TRBV19 to TRBJ1-5; 7 nucleotides line up with TRBD1. There are 15 residues in the CDR3. The germline CDR1 and CDR2 sequences are LNHDA and SQIVND (reference sequence). J lost 0 bases, V lost 9 bases, and 8 bases had no gene match. The CDR3 here is CASWDSSLSNQPQHF. CDR3 nucleotides: TGTGCCAGCTGGGACAGTTCGCTTAGCAATCAGCCCCAGCATTTT.

The rearrangement uses TRBV28 and TRBJ2-7, with TRBD2 matching over 10 bases. This CDR3 contains 15 residues. The junction had 8 bases not matched to a gene; V was cut back by 6 bases and J by 3 bases. Looked up from germline, CDR1 is MDHEN and CDR2 is SYDVKM. CDR3 coding DNA: TGTGCCAGCAGGCCGACCCGGACTAGCGGCTACGAGCAGTACTTC. Residues: CASRPTRTSGYEQYF.

This clonotype occurred many times. The chain carries TRBV11-2 and TRBJ2-7; 14 bases align to TRBD2. The CDR3 has 13 residues. Germline values: CDR1 SGHAT, CDR2 FQNNGV. The J segment lost 7 bases and the V segment lost 7 bases, leaving 3 bases of the junction unmatched. CDR3 loop: CASTRLAGGEQYF. CDR3 nucleotide sequence: TGTGCCAGCACGAGACTAGCGGGGGGGGAGCAGTACTTC.

The chain joins TRBV5-4 to TRBJ1-1; the D gene is possibly TRBD1 (6 bases). The CDR3 has 15 residues. Between the trimmed V and J ends, which lost 1 base and 1 base, there was a span of 11 bases. Germline-derived CDR1 and CDR2 are SGHNT and YYREEE (reference sequence). The CDR3 here is CASSLYQGPNTEAFF. The CDR3 DNA follows: TGTGCCAGCAGCTTGTATCAGGGGCCGAACACTGAAGCTTTCTTT.